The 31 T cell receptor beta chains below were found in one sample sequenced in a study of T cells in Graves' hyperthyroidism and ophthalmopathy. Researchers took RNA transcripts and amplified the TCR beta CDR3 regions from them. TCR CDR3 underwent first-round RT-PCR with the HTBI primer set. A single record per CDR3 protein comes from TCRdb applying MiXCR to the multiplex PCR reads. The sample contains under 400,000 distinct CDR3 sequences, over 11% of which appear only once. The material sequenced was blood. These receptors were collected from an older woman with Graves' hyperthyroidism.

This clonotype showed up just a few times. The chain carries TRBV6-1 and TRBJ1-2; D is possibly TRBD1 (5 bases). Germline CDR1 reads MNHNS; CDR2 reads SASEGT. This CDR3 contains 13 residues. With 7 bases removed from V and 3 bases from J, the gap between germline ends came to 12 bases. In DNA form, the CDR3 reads TGTGCCAGCAAAGTAGGGGCGGACTATGGCTACACCTTC. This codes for CASKVGADYGYTF.

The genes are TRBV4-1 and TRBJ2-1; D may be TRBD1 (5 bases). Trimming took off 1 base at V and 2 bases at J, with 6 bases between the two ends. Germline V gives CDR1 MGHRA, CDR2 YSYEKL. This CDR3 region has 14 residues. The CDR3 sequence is CASSQARAYNEQFF. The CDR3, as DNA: TGCGCCAGCAGCCAAGCCAGGGCCTACAATGAGCAGTTCTTC.

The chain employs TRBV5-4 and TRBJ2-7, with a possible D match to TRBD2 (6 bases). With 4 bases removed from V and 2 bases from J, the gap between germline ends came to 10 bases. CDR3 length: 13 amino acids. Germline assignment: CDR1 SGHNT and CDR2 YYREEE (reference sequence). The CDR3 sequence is CASSRGVTYEQYF. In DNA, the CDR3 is TGTGCCAGCAGCCGCGGGGTCACCTACGAGCAGTACTTC.

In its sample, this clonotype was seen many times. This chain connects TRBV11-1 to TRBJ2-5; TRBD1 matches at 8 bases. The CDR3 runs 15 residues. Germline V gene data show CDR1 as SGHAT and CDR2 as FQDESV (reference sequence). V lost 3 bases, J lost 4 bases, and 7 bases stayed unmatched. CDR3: CASSFRWQGAETQYF. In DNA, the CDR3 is TGTGCCAGCAGCTTCAGGTGGCAGGGGGCAGAGACCCAGTACTTC.

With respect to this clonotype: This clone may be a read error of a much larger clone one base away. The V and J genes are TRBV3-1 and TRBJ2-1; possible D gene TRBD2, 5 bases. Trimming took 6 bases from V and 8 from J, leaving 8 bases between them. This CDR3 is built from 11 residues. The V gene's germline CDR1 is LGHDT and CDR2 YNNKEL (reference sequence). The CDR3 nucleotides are TGTGCCAGCAGTACTAGGGATGAGCAGTTCTTC. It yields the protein CASSTRDEQFF.

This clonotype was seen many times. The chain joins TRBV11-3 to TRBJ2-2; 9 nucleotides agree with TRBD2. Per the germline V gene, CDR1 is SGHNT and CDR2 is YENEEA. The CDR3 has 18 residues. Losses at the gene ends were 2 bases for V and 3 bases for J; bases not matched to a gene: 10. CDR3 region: CASSLSFRGRAYTGELFF. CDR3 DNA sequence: TGTGCCAGCAGCTTATCTTTTCGCGGGAGGGCCTACACCGGGGAGCTGTTTTTT.

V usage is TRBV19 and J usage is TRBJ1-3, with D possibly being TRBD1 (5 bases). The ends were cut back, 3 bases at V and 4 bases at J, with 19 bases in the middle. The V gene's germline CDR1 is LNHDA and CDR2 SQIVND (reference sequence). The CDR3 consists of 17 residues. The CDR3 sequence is CASSIYRSRRGGNTIYF. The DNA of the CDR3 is TGTGCCAGTAGTATCTACAGGTCTAGACGGGGAGGAAACACCATATATTTT.

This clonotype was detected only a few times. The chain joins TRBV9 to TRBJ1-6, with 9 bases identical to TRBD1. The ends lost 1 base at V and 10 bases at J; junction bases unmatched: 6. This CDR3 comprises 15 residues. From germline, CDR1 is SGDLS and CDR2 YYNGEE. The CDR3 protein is CASSVSQGAGSPLHF. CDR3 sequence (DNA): TGTGCCAGCAGCGTATCACAGGGGGCCGGATCACCCCTCCACTTT.

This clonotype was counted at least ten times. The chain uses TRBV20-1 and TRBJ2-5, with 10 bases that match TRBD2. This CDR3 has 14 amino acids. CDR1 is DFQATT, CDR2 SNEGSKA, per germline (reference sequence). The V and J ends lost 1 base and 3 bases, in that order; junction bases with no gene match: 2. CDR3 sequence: CSARVGLAEETQYF. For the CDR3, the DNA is TGCAGTGCTAGAGTCGGACTAGCGGAAGAGACCCAGTACTTC.

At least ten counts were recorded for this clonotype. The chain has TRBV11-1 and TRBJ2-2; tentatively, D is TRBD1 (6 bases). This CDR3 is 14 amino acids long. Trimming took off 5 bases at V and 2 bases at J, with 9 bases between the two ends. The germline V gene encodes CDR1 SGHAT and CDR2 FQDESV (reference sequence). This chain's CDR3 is CASSKDSNTGELFF. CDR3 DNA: TGTGCCAGCAGCAAGGACAGTAACACCGGGGAGCTGTTTTTT.

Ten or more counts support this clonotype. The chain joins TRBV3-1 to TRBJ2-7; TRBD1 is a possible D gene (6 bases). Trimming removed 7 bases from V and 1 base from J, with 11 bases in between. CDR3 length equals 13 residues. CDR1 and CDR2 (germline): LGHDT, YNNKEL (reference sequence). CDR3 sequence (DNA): TGTGCCAGCACTCTAAGGGGGTCCTACGAGCAGTACTTC. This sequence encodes CASTLRGSYEQYF.

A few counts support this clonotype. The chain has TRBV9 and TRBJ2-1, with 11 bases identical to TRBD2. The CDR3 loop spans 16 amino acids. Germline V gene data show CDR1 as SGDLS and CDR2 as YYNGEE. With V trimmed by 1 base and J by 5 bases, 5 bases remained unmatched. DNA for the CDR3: TGTGCCAGCAGCGTAACCGGGACTAGCGGACACAATGAGCAGTTCTTC. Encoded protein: CASSVTGTSGHNEQFF. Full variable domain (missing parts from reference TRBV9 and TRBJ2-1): DSGVTQTPKHLITATGQRVTLRCSPRSGDLSVYWYQQSLDQGLQFLIQYYNGEERAKGNILERFSAQQFPDLHSELNLSSLELGDSALYFCASSVTGTSGHNEQFFGPGTRLTVL.

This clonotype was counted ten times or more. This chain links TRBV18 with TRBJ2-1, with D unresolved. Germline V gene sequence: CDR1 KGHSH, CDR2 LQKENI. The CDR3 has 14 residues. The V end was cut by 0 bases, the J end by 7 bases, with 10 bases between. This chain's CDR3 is CASSPPSTPNEQFF. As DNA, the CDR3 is TGTGCCAGCTCACCACCGAGCACACCGAATGAGCAGTTCTTC.

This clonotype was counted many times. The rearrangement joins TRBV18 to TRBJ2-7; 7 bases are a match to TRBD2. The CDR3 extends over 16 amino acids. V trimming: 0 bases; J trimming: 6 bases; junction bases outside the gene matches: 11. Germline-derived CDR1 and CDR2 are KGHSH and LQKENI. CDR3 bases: TGTGCCAGCTCACCACCGTCTAGCGGCATCGGTGGCGAGCAGTACTTC. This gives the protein CASSPPSSGIGGEQYF.

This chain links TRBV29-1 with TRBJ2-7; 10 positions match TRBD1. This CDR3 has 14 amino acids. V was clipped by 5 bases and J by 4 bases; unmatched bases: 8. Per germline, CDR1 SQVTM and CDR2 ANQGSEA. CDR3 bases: TGCAGCGTTATCCCGGGACAGGGGAAATACGAGCAGTACTTC. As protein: CSVIPGQGKYEQYF.

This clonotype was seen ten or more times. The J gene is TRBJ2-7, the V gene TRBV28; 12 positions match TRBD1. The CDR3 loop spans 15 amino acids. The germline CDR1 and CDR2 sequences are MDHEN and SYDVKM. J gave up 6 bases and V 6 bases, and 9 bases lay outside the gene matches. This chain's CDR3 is CASRYSGTGGVEQYF. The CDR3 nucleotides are TGTGCCAGCAGATACTCCGGGACAGGGGGCGTCGAGCAGTACTTC.

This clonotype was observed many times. CDR3: CATSPSLDSNTGELFF. CDR3 in DNA: TGTGCCACCAGTCCCTCCTTGGACTCGAACACCGGGGAGCTGTTTTTT. This chain joins TRBV24-1 and TRBJ2-2; D might be TRBD2 (5 bases). V was shortened by 6 bases and J by 0 bases, with 13 bases between the two germline ends. The CDR3 covers 16 residues. Germline assignment: CDR1 KGHDR and CDR2 SFDVKD.

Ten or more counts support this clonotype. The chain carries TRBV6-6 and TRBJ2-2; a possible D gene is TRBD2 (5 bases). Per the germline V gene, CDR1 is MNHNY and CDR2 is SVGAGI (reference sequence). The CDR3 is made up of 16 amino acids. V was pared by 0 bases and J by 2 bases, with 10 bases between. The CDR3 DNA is TGTGCCAGCAGTTACTCGACCACTAGAAACACCGGGGAGCTGTTTTTT. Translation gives CASSYSTTRNTGELFF.

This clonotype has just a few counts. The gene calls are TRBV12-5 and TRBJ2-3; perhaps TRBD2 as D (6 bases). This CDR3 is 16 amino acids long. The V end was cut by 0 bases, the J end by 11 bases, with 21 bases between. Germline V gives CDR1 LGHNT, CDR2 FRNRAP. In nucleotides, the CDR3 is TGTGCTAGTGGTTTGGTATACGGGCAGGAGGGAGTTTTGCAGTATTTT. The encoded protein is CASGLVYGQEGVLQYF. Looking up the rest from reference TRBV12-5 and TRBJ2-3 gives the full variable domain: DARVTQTPRHKVTEMGQEVTMRCQPILGHNTVFWYRQTMMQGLELLAYFRNRAPLDDSGMPKDRFSAEMPDATLATLKIQPSEPRDSAVYFCASGLVYGQEGVLQYFGPGTRLTVL.

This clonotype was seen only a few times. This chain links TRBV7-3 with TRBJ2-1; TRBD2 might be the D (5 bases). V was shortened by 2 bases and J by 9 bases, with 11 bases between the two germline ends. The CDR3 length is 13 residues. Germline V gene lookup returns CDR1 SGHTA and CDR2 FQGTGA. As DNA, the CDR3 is TGTGCCAGCAGCTTACTCGATGGAGGTGAGCAGTTCTTC. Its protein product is CASSLLDGGEQFF. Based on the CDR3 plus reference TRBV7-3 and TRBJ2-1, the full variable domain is GAGVSQTPSNKVTEKGKYVELRCDPISGHTALYWYRQSLGQGPEFLIYFQGTGAADDSGLPNDRFFAVRPEGSVSTLKIQRTERGDSAVYLCASSLLDGGEQFFGPGTRLTVL.

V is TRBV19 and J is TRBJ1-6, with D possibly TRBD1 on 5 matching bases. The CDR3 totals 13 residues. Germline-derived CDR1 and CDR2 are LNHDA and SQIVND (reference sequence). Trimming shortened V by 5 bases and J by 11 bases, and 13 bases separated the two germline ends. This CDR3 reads CASSSPGTAPLHF. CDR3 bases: TGTGCCAGTAGTTCTCCTGGGACGGCACCCCTCCACTTT.

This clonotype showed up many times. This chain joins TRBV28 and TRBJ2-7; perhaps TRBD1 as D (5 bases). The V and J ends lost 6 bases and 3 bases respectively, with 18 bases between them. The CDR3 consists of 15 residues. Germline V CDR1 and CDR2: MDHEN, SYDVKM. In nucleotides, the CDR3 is TGTGCCAGCAGGGGGCATGGGGAAGGGCTCTACGAGCAGTACTTC. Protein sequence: CASRGHGEGLYEQYF.

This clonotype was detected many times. The CDR3 coding sequence is TGTGCCAGCAGCCCAGGGCTAGCACGTAGCACAGATACGCAGTATTTT. Its protein product is CASSPGLARSTDTQYF. V is TRBV11-2 and J is TRBJ2-3; perhaps D is TRBD1 or TRBD2 (5 bases each). V lost 5 bases and J lost 0, with 15 bases in between. Germline assignment: CDR1 SGHAT and CDR2 FQNNGV. CDR3 length: 16 amino acids.

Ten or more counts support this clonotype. The CDR3 bases are TGCAGTGCTAGATCCCGGGACAGTTCGTACCAAGAGACCCAGTACTTC. It codes for CSARSRDSSYQETQYF. The V and J genes are TRBV20-1 and TRBJ2-5; 7 bases match TRBD1. This CDR3 region has 16 residues. The J segment lost 0 bases and the V segment lost 2 bases, leaving 9 bases of the junction unmatched. Germline V lookup: CDR1 DFQATT, CDR2 SNEGSKA (reference sequence).

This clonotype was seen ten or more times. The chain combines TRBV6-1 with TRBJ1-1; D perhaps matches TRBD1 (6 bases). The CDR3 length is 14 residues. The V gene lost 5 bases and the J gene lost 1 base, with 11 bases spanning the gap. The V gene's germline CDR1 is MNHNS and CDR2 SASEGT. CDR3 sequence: CASSISTGNTEAFF. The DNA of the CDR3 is TGTGCCAGCAGTATTTCGACAGGGAACACTGAAGCTTTCTTT.

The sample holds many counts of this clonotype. This CDR3 is CASSAFVRGGVNTEAFF. The CDR3, as DNA: TGTGCCAGCAGCGCTTTCGTTCGAGGGGGCGTAAACACTGAAGCTTTCTTT. The chain uses TRBV28 and TRBJ1-1, with TRBD1 identical over 7 bases. Germline V CDR1 and CDR2: MDHEN, SYDVKM. Losses at the gene ends were 6 bases for V and 2 bases for J; bases not matched to a gene: 15. This CDR3 is 17 amino acids long.

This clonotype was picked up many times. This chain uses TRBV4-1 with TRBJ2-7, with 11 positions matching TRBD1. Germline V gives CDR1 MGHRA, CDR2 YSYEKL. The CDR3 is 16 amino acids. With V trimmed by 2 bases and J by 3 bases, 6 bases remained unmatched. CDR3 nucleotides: TGCGCCAGCAGCCAACGATCCGGGACAGGGGGCTACGAGCAGTACTTC. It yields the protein CASSQRSGTGGYEQYF.

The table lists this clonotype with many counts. The CDR3 bases are TGTGCCACCAGCAGAGCTGCGTCGGGACGGTCCTACGAGCAGTACTTC. This encodes CATSRAASGRSYEQYF. The rearrangement links TRBV15 to TRBJ2-7; D possibly uses TRBD1 or TRBD2 (5 bases each). This CDR3 has 16 residues. Germline V gene sequence: CDR1 LNHNV, CDR2 YYDKDF (reference sequence). V shed 1 base and J shed 1 base, with 14 bases lying between them. The full variable domain, rest sourced from reference TRBV15 and TRBJ2-7, is DAMVIQNPRYQVTQFGKPVTLSCSQTLNHNVMYWYQQKSSQAPKLLFHYYDKDFNNEADTPDNFQSRRPNTSFCFLDIRSPGLGDTAMYLCATSRAASGRSYEQYFGPGTRLTVT.

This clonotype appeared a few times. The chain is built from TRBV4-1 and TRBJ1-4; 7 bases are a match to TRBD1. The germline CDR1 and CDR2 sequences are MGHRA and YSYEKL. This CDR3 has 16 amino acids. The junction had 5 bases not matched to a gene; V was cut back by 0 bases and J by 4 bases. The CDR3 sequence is CASSQETGYGNEKLFF. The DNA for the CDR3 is TGCGCCAGCAGCCAAGAGACAGGGTATGGTAATGAAAAACTGTTTTTT.

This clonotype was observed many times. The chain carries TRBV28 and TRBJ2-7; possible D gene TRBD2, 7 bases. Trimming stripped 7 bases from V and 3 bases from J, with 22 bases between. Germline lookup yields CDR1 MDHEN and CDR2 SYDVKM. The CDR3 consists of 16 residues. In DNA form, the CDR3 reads TGTGCCAGCAATCTTAGGGGGAGGGCCGTCTACTACGAGCAGTACTTC. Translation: CASNLRGRAVYYEQYF.

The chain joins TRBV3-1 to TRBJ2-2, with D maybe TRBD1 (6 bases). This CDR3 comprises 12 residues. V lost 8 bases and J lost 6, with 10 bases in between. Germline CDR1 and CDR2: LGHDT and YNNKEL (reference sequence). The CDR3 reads CASGNRAGELFF. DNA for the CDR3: TGTGCCAGCGGCAACAGGGCCGGGGAGCTGTTTTTT.